This T cell receptor beta chain was found in a study of shared clonotypes between healthy human individuals. The CDR3 is 14 residues long. Germline CDR1 and CDR2: GTSNPN and SVGIG (reference sequence). Trimming shortened V by 2 bases and J by 3 bases, and 12 bases separated the two germline ends. Researchers partitioned CD4+ cells into CD45RA+ naive and CD45RA-negative memory subsets. TCRdb's copy holds only in-frame clones and misses some; the assay was immunoSEQ multiplex PCR. The sample lists 2 million to 2.5 million clones, over 85% occurring once. The TCR sequence derives from a young man in good health. Some clones in this sample may be carry-over from other donors' samples. The chain uses TRBV30 and TRBJ2-3; D ambiguous. The sequenced sample consisted of naive CD4+ T cells from PBMCs. The subset was: CD45RA+ positively selected. The CDR3 DNA follows: TGTGCCTGGAGTAGCCAGGTATCGACAGATACGCAGTATTTT. Translated, it gives CAWSSQVSTDTQYF.